A single sample gave rise to the 11 T cell receptor beta chains below, sequenced in a study of OX40 agonist ivuxolimab in advanced cancers. The protocol was immunoSEQ multiplex PCR, while the TCRdb copy is restricted to in-frame clones and leaves out a portion. The repertoire includes roughly 75,000 clones, 83% of them detected once, and about 0.71% sits in the top ten. Sequencing was performed on CD4+ or CD8+ T cells sorted from blood, taken in a trial of the OX40 agonist ivuxolimab. The receptors were sampled from an adult with an advanced solid tumor such as melanoma, head and neck, liver or kidney cancer.

The chain uses TRBV11-2 and TRBJ1-1; TRBD1 aligns across 7 bases. Losses at the gene ends were 5 bases for V and 1 base for J; bases not matched to a gene: 4. The germline gives CDR1 SGHAT, CDR2 FQNNGV. The length of the CDR3 is 14 residues. DNA for the CDR3: TGTGCCAGCAGCCCAAGGACAGGGAACACTGAAGCTTTCTTT. Its translation: CASSPRTGNTEAFF.

The chain recombines TRBV2 with TRBJ2-5; TRBD1 is a possible D gene (5 bases). Between the trimmed V and J ends, which lost 3 bases and 4 bases, there was a span of 12 bases. The V gene's germline CDR1 is SNHLY and CDR2 FYNNEI. CDR3 length equals 14 residues. For the CDR3, the DNA is TGTGCCAGCAGTGACCAGGGTGGATCAGAGACCCAGTACTTC. The encoded protein is CASSDQGGSETQYF.

The chain carries TRBV4-1 and TRBJ1-6, with 7 bases that match TRBD1. Looked up from germline, CDR1 is MGHRA and CDR2 is YSYEKL. With 0 bases clipped from V and 7 bases from J, the junction kept 12 bases outside the gene matches. The CDR3 length is 18 residues. CDR3 sequence: CASSQEIGGPGKNSPLHF. As DNA, the CDR3 is TGCGCCAGCAGCCAAGAAATAGGGGGCCCCGGGAAGAATTCACCCCTCCACTTT.

The chain has TRBV30 and TRBJ1-1; 9 bases are a match to TRBD1. The CDR3 length is 15 residues. V was clipped by 5 bases and J by 3 bases; unmatched bases: 10. Germline CDR1 GTSNPN, CDR2 SVGIG (reference sequence). The DNA of the CDR3 is TGTGCCTGGGCTTTACCGGGACAGGGCTACACTGAAGCTTTCTTT. This encodes CAWALPGQGYTEAFF.

Only a few counts were recorded for this clone. This chain joins TRBV5-7 and TRBJ1-1; 9 bases match TRBD1. TRBV5-7 is identified as an open reading frame with a role that is uncertain. CDR3 length equals 17 residues. J was trimmed by 0 bases and V by 0 bases; bases with no gene match: 6. The CDR3 DNA follows: TGTGCCAGCAGCTTGGGACGACAGGGGGGGATGAACACTGAAGCTTTCTTT. Amino acid sequence: CASSLGRQGGMNTEAFF.

The chain couples TRBV6-5 to TRBJ1-2; D remains unclear. Trimming left V 6 bases short and J 8 bases short, with 13 bases between. Per the germline V gene, CDR1 is MNHEY and CDR2 is SVGAGI. The CDR3 consists of 12 residues. CDR3 nucleotides: TGTGCCAGCAGCCCCCAAGGCGGAGGCTACACCTTC. Translated: CASSPQGGGYTF.

This clone was recorded a few times. The genes are TRBV5-6 and TRBJ2-1, with TRBD2 matching 8 bases. The V gene's germline CDR1 is SGHDT and CDR2 YYEEEE. This CDR3 has 14 amino acids. Losses at the gene ends were 0 bases for V and 6 bases for J; bases not matched to a gene: 2. The CDR3 sequence: CASSLGGTSNEQFF. The DNA of the CDR3 is TGTGCCAGCAGCTTGGGTGGGACTAGCAATGAGCAGTTCTTC.

V usage is TRBV5-1 and J usage is TRBJ2-5, with 9 bases aligning to TRBD1. Germline CDR1 and CDR2: SGHRS and YFSETQ. The CDR3 has 14 residues. Germline trimming cut 2 bases from V and 4 bases from J; bases unmatched to any gene: 3. The CDR3 loop reads CASSLGTGLETQYF. The DNA for the CDR3 is TGCGCCAGCAGCTTAGGGACAGGGCTAGAGACCCAGTACTTC.

The chain is built from TRBV29-1 and TRBJ1-4; 7 nucleotides match TRBD1. Germline V gene lookup returns CDR1 SQVTM and CDR2 ANQGSEA. V trimming: 6 bases; J trimming: 7 bases; junction bases outside the gene matches: 14. The CDR3 is 15 amino acids. The CDR3 nucleotides are TGCAGCGTGAGCGTCAGGGGGGCAGATAGTGAAAAACTGTTTTTT. It translates to CSVSVRGADSEKLFF.

The chain recombines TRBV11-2 with TRBJ2-1; 10 bases line up with TRBD2. This CDR3 spans 15 amino acids. Germline-derived CDR1 and CDR2 are SGHAT and FQNNGV. The trim removed 3 bases at V and 10 bases at J, leaving 9 bases unmatched. CDR3 sequence (DNA): TGTGCCAGCAGCTTTGGTAGCGGGGGGCCTCAGGAGCAGTTCTTC. It specifies CASSFGSGGPQEQFF.

This clone was recorded once. This chain uses TRBV7-2 with TRBJ2-5; D not resolved. The CDR3 runs to 15 residues. Trimming shortened V by 1 base and J by 4 bases, and 13 bases separated the two germline ends. Germline V lookup: CDR1 SGHTA, CDR2 FQGNSA. The CDR3 DNA reads as TGTGCCAGCAGCTTAGTCCGAGCAAGTGTAGAGACCCAGTACTTC. Amino acids: CASSLVRASVETQYF.